Listed below are T cell receptor beta chains from one sample, sequenced in a study of response to subunit inactivated influenza vaccine. Each CDR3 protein gets one entry after TCRdb re-called the RT-PCR reads with MiXCR. The sample lists some 540,000 distinct CDR3 sequences; roughly 25% were seen once. These same data were also listed under a study on T cells expressing NK-cell markers.

The sample here was CD4+ T cells sorted from PBMCs, taken 11 to 12 days after vaccination. The source of these receptors is a man over 45 who received an inactivated influenza vaccine. Both conserved end residues are part of each CDR3. The D gene is left open where the match is weak. Rows may omit the clone size; those that give it use once, few, many or a size class.

d_gene,abundance,v_gene,j_gene,CDR3aa,CDR3nt
.,few,TRBV24-1,TRBJ2-1,CATSDSSGNYNEQFF,TGTGCCACCAGTGATTCTTCAGGAAACTACAATGAGCAGTTCTTC
TRBD1,many,TRBV27,TRBJ2-7,CASRSGGLLYEQYF,TGTGCCAGCAGGTCAGGGGGCCTGCTCTACGAGCAGTACTTC
TRBD2,.,TRBV6-2/TRBV6-3,TRBJ2-3,CASSYSRLAGGFTDTQYF,TGTGCCAGCAGTTACTCGCGACTAGCGGGAGGTTTCACAGATACGCAGTATTTT
TRBD2,.,TRBV15,TRBJ2-5,CATSREWGGRRETQYF,TGTGCCACCAGCAGAGAGTGGGGGGGTCGTCGGGAGACCCAGTACTTC
.,.,TRBV6-2/TRBV6-3,TRBJ1-5,CASSSVFIANQPQHF,TGTGCCAGCAGCTCGGTCTTTATTGCCAATCAGCCCCAGCATTTT
.,.,TRBV6-2/TRBV6-3,TRBJ2-1,CASSYFPVGNEQFF,TGTGCCAGCAGTTACTTTCCGGTAGGCAATGAGCAGTTCTTC
.,.,TRBV12-3/TRBV12-4,TRBJ2-7,CASSKGGPYEQYF,TGTGCCAGCAGCAAAGGGGGACCCTACGAGCAGTACTTC
.,.,TRBV12-3/TRBV12-4,TRBJ2-7,CASSLYNYEQYF,TGTGCCAGCAGTTTATACAACTACGAGCAGTACTTC
TRBD1,.,TRBV12-3/TRBV12-4,TRBJ1-6,CASSLATGGLTLHF,TGTGCCAGCAGTTTAGCGACAGGGGGTCTGACCCTCCACTTT
.,.,TRBV18,TRBJ2-7,CASSLTGSTYEQYF,TGTGCCAGCTCACTTACCGGGAGCACCTACGAGCAGTACTTC
.,.,TRBV28,TRBJ2-6,CASSLGRSYSGANVLTF,TGTGCCAGCAGCTTGGGACGGTCGTACTCTGGGGCCAACGTCCTGACTTTC
.,few,TRBV12-3/TRBV12-4,TRBJ2-3,CASSSPSVTSTDTQYF,TGTGCCAGCAGTTCCCCTAGCGTTACTAGCACAGATACGCAGTATTTT
.,.,TRBV20-1,TRBJ1-3,CSARMANSGNTIYF,TGCAGTGCTAGAATGGCAAATTCTGGAAACACCATATATTTT
.,few,TRBV5-1,TRBJ2-1,CASSFLATSSNEQFF,TGCGCCAGCAGCTTCCTAGCGACATCGAGTAATGAGCAGTTCTTC
.,few,TRBV6-5,TRBJ1-1,CASSYSILGGGTEAFF,TGTGCCAGCAGTTACTCGATTTTGGGGGGAGGAACTGAAGCTTTCTTT
.,.,TRBV7-2,TRBJ1-1,CASSFRLNTEAFF,TGTGCCAGCAGCTTTCGGCTGAACACTGAAGCTTTCTTT
.,.,TRBV30,TRBJ2-2,CAWRQDTNTGELFF,TGTGCCTGGAGACAGGATACGAACACCGGGGAGCTGTTTTTT
.,.,TRBV4-2,TRBJ1-1,CASSQDNAEAFF,TGTGCCAGCAGCCAAGATAACGCTGAAGCTTTCTTT
TRBD1,few,TRBV28,TRBJ1-2,CASSTPGQAVGDGYTF,TGTGCCAGCAGTACCCCTGGACAGGCAGTAGGTGATGGCTACACCTTC
.,once,TRBV7-8,TRBJ2-3,CASSLVGFTSTDTQYF,TGTGCCAGCAGCTTAGTGGGCTTTACCTCCACAGATACGCAGTATTTT
.,few,TRBV23-1,TRBJ2-5,CAKYPTPQETQYF,TGCGCCAAATACCCCACGCCACAAGAGACCCAGTACTTC
TRBD1,.,TRBV20-1,TRBJ1-6,CSATNRGFSNSPLHF,TGCAGTGCTACCAACAGGGGTTTTTCGAATTCACCCCTCCACTTT
.,.,TRBV15,TRBJ2-2,CATSREVDAGELFF,TGTGCCACCAGCAGAGAAGTCGACGCCGGGGAGCTGTTTTTT
.,.,TRBV6-2/TRBV6-3,TRBJ1-5,CASRLDSNNQPQHF,TGTGCCAGCAGATTAGACAGTAACAATCAGCCCCAGCATTTT
.,many,TRBV6-1,TRBJ2-3,CASGGFSTDTQYF,TGTGCCAGCGGCGGGTTTAGCACAGATACGCAGTATTTT
.,.,TRBV20-1,TRBJ2-5,CSARTLYGTGETQYF,TGCAGTGCTAGGACCCTTTATGGAACAGGGGAGACCCAGTACTTC
.,few,TRBV5-4,TRBJ1-2,CASSLPGGNYGYTF,TGTGCCAGCAGCTTACCCGGGGGTAACTATGGCTACACCTTC
.,.,TRBV5-1,TRBJ1-1,CASRAQGSVNTEAFF,TGCGCCAGCAGGGCTCAGGGTTCGGTGAACACTGAAGCTTTCTTT
.,few,TRBV14,TRBJ1-1,CASSQDKRRVRAFF,TGTGCCAGCAGCCAAGATAAACGCCGGGTTCGGGCTTTCTTT
.,few,TRBV19,TRBJ2-7,CASRDVLNEQYF,TGTGCCAGTCGGGACGTGCTAAACGAGCAGTACTTC
.,.,TRBV20-1,TRBJ2-3,CSPATRADTQYF,TGCAGTCCGGCGACGAGGGCAGATACGCAGTATTTT
.,.,TRBV14,TRBJ1-6,CASSRIDRNSPLHF,TGTGCCAGCAGTCGCATCGACAGGAATTCACCCCTCCACTTT
.,.,TRBV7-9,TRBJ2-7,CASKRGGYEQYF,TGTGCCAGCAAAAGAGGGGGCTACGAGCAGTACTTC
.,few,TRBV11-2,TRBJ2-7,CASRGASSYEQYF,TGTGCCAGCAGGGGGGCGAGTTCCTACGAGCAGTACTTC
TRBD2,.,TRBV25-1,TRBJ2-3,CASSELYSGGASSTDTQYF,TGTGCCAGCAGTGAATTATACAGCGGGGGGGCCAGTAGCACAGATACGCAGTATTTT
TRBD1,.,TRBV5-6,TRBJ1-1,CASSFGWTGGPEAFF,TGTGCCAGCAGCTTTGGGTGGACAGGGGGACCTGAAGCTTTCTTT
TRBD1,few,TRBV6-2/TRBV6-3,TRBJ1-2,CASSFTGGYGYTF,TGTGCCAGCAGCTTTACAGGGGGATATGGCTACACCTTC
TRBD2,.,TRBV4-2,TRBJ2-7,CASSQEGLAVYEQYF,TGTGCCAGCAGCCAAGAGGGACTAGCGGTGTACGAGCAGTACTTC
.,.,TRBV18,TRBJ2-1,CASAPDIDNEQFF,TGTGCCAGCGCCCCGGACATTGACAATGAGCAGTTCTTC
.,few,TRBV12-3/TRBV12-4,TRBJ2-1,CASSSPGWDNEQFF,TGTGCCAGCAGTTCCCCTGGGTGGGACAATGAGCAGTTCTTC
.,.,TRBV7-9,TRBJ2-2,CASSPGTLQTGELFF,TGTGCCAGCAGCCCCGGGACTCTACAAACCGGGGAGCTGTTTTTT
.,.,TRBV7-3,TRBJ2-1,CASSSTGFYNEQFF,TGTGCCAGCAGCTCCACCGGGTTCTACAATGAGCAGTTCTTC
.,.,TRBV20-1,TRBJ2-4,CSARDWRAGVGGGYF,TGCAGTGCTAGAGATTGGAGGGCCGGGGTCGGCGGTGGGTACTTC
.,.,TRBV12-3/TRBV12-4,TRBJ2-1,CASSLRLARYNEQFF,TGTGCCAGCAGTTTAAGGCTAGCGCGATACAATGAGCAGTTCTTC
TRBD1,few,TRBV15,TRBJ2-7,CATSRRTLTVSGTGLSEQYF,TGTGCCACCAGCAGGCGCACGCTTACCGTATCCGGGACAGGGTTGAGTGAGCAGTACTTC
TRBD2,few,TRBV7-2,TRBJ2-1,CASSSSHLAGYRGEQFF,TGTGCCAGCAGCTCATCCCATCTAGCGGGGTACCGGGGTGAGCAGTTCTTC
.,.,TRBV7-9,TRBJ2-2,CASGFSSTGELFF,TGTGCCAGCGGCTTCAGTTCCACCGGGGAGCTGTTTTTT
.,.,TRBV5-1,TRBJ2-7,CASAPLSEGSEQYF,TGCGCCAGCGCACCCCTAAGTGAAGGTAGTGAGCAGTACTTC
TRBD2,.,TRBV12-3/TRBV12-4,TRBJ2-1,CASRTSGTHNEQFF,TGTGCCAGCAGGACTAGCGGGACCCACAATGAGCAGTTCTTC
TRBD1,.,TRBV28,TRBJ1-2,CASSLSLGRGAARF,TGTGCCAGCAGTTTGAGTCTCGGCAGGGGGGCAGCCCGCTTC
TRBD1,.,TRBV5-5,TRBJ2-7,CASSPADRGYEQYF,TGTGCCAGCAGCCCAGCGGACAGGGGCTACGAGCAGTACTTC
.,.,TRBV5-1,TRBJ1-2,CASSLHPNANYGYTF,TGCGCCAGCAGCTTGCACCCGAACGCTAACTATGGCTACACCTTC